These T cell receptor beta chains were read from a single sample in a study of blood T cell repertoires in COVID-19. TCRdb's table, derived via immunoSEQ multiplex PCR, lists solely in-frame clones and lacks some. The data contain 150,000 to 200,000 clones, 83% of them singletons. Material for sequencing was peripheral blood. Every receptor here comes from a human donor in a cohort sampled during active COVID-19. Both conserved end residues are part of each CDR3. Each record gives: clone size, V gene, J gene, CDR3 length, D gene, CDR3 protein, CDR3 DNA. The D gene is left open where the match is weak. Expanded clones are given a class, and other clones once, few, many or no size at all.

-	TRBV6-5	TRBJ2-3	15	-	CASSVVAGPTDTQYF	TGTGCCAGCAGCGTAGTTGCGGGACCCACAGATACGCAGTATTTT
-	TRBV28	TRBJ2-2	18	TRBD2	CASSLFYGLAGVVGELFF	TGTGCCAGCAGTTTATTTTACGGACTAGCGGGAGTCGTCGGGGAGCTGTTTTTT
few	TRBV19	TRBJ2-2	16	TRBD1	CASRKTGATNTGELFF	TGTGCCAGTAGAAAGACAGGGGCTACGAACACCGGGGAGCTGTTTTTT
-	TRBV20-1	TRBJ2-1	11	-	CSVGALNEQFF	TGCAGTGTTGGGGCCCTCAATGAGCAGTTCTTC
-	TRBV10-2	TRBJ2-7	15	TRBD2	CASSPIVAGGPEQYF	TGCGCCAGCAGCCCGATAGTAGCGGGGGGCCCCGAGCAGTACTTC
-	TRBV18	TRBJ2-1	16	-	CASSHSTGTNYNEQFF	TGTGCCAGCTCACATAGTACCGGGACAAACTACAATGAGCAGTTCTTC
-	TRBV3-1/TRBV3-2	TRBJ1-1	14	-	CASSQEPGNTEAFF	TGTGCCAGCAGCCAAGAACCAGGGAACACTGAAGCTTTCTTT
once	TRBV9	TRBJ2-3	14	TRBD1	CASSVARGQDTQYF	TGTGCCAGCAGCGTAGCCAGGGGGCAAGATACGCAGTATTTT
-	TRBV7-3	TRBJ2-5	13	TRBD1	CASSLSGGETQYF	TGTGCCAGCAGCTTATCAGGGGGAGAGACCCAGTACTTC
-	TRBV11-2	TRBJ1-3	16	TRBD1	CASSLGGQVSGNTIYF	TGTGCCAGCAGCTTAGGGGGACAGGTCTCTGGAAACACCATATATTTT
few	TRBV12-3/TRBV12-4	TRBJ2-1	13	TRBD1	CASRPQGDNEQFF	TGTGCCAGCAGACCCCAGGGGGACAATGAGCAGTTCTTC
-	TRBV11-2	TRBJ1-4	14	-	CASSSDPGDEKLFF	TGTGCCAGCAGCTCGGACCCCGGGGATGAAAAACTGTTTTTT
-	TRBV7-2	TRBJ2-1	17	TRBD2	CASSTGAGGRVNNEQFF	TGTGCCAGCAGCACAGGCGCGGGGGGGAGGGTAAACAATGAGCAGTTCTTC
-	TRBV19	TRBJ1-2	15	-	CASTPRAGDNYGYTF	TGTGCCAGTACCCCGAGGGCAGGAGATAACTATGGCTACACCTTC
-	TRBV19	TRBJ1-5	16	TRBD1	CASSIDRGQGAQPQHF	TGTGCCAGTAGTATAGATCGGGGACAGGGGGCTCAGCCCCAGCATTTT
-	TRBV5-4	TRBJ2-5	16	TRBD2	CASSLASGRGGETQYF	TGTGCCAGCAGCTTGGCTAGCGGGAGGGGGGGGGAGACCCAGTACTTC
-	TRBV27	TRBJ1-4	14	-	CASSFDRFGEKLFF	TGTGCCAGCAGTTTCGACAGGTTCGGTGAAAAACTGTTTTTT
-	TRBV29-1	TRBJ2-7	11	-	CSVRERYEQYF	TGCAGCGTGAGGGAGAGGTACGAGCAGTACTTC
-	TRBV4-2	TRBJ2-5	17	TRBD2	CASSQDGAAGGQETQYF	TGTGCCAGCAGCCAAGACGGGGCAGCGGGGGGGCAAGAGACCCAGTACTTC
-	TRBV5-1	TRBJ2-7	14	TRBD1	CASSLVGQGYEQYF	TGCGCCAGCAGCTTGGTCGGACAGGGGTACGAGCAGTACTTC
-	TRBV25-1	TRBJ1-2	15	TRBD1	CASSEGTGVVYGYTF	TGTGCCAGCAGTGAGGGGACAGGGGTGGTCTATGGCTACACCTTC
-	TRBV4-2	TRBJ1-1	13	-	CASNHREDTEAFF	TGTGCCAGCAACCACAGGGAGGACACTGAAGCTTTCTTT
-	TRBV9	TRBJ1-3	15	-	CASSVAPISGNTIYF	TGTGCCAGCAGCGTAGCGCCTATCTCTGGAAACACCATATATTTT
-	TRBV18	TRBJ1-1	15	TRBD1	CASSLGTGEGTEAFF	TGTGCCAGCTCACTCGGGACAGGGGAGGGAACTGAAGCTTTCTTT
-	TRBV6-6	TRBJ2-5	13	-	CASRLGAGETQYF	TGTGCCAGCAGATTAGGGGCAGGGGAGACCCAGTACTTC
-	TRBV3-1/TRBV3-2	TRBJ2-7	17	TRBD2	CASSQDRLAGASYEQYF	TGTGCCAGCAGCCAAGATAGGCTAGCGGGGGCTTCCTACGAGCAGTACTTC
once	TRBV6-1	TRBJ1-4	17	-	CASSEAHGGYTNEKLFF	TGTGCCAGCAGTGAAGCCCACGGGGGTTACACTAATGAAAAACTGTTTTTT
-	TRBV27	TRBJ2-7	16	-	CASSLKGGLYSYEQYF	TGTGCCAGCAGTTTAAAGGGGGGGCTCTACTCCTACGAGCAGTACTTC
-	TRBV28	TRBJ1-2	14	TRBD1	CASSTGGGRYGYTF	TGTGCCAGCTCTACAGGGGGCGGACGCTATGGCTACACCTTC
-	TRBV19	TRBJ2-3	16	TRBD2	CASSILLAGDTDTQYF	TGTGCCAGTAGTATTTTACTAGCGGGGGACACAGATACGCAGTATTTT
-	TRBV5-1	TRBJ2-3	15	TRBD2	CASRMASGSTDTQYF	TGCGCCAGCAGGATGGCTAGCGGTAGCACAGATACGCAGTATTTT
-	TRBV10-2	TRBJ1-5	15	-	CASSAYGGSNQPQHF	TGCGCCAGCAGTGCCTACGGGGGGAGCAATCAGCCCCAGCATTTT
few	TRBV7-9	TRBJ2-7	11	TRBD1	CASSWTGEQYF	TGTGCCAGCAGCTGGACAGGCGAGCAGTACTTC
few	TRBV5-1	TRBJ2-7	14	-	CASSLQGYSYEQYF	TGCGCCAGCAGCTTACAGGGTTATTCCTACGAGCAGTACTTC
-	TRBV23-1	TRBJ2-7	15	TRBD2	CASGPGGGAPYEQYF	TGCGCCAGCGGCCCGGGGGGGGGCGCACCCTACGAGCAGTACTTC
-	TRBV5-1	TRBJ2-2	15	TRBD1	CASSLTGDRTGELFF	TGCGCCAGCAGCTTGACAGGGGACCGAACCGGGGAGCTGTTTTTT
-	TRBV5-4	TRBJ2-7	16	TRBD2	CASSSPGGVRTGEQYF	TGTGCCAGCAGCTCCCCGGGAGGGGTAAGGACGGGGGAGCAGTACTTC
once	TRBV27	TRBJ2-7	14	-	CASSPGTGGYEQYF	TGTGCCAGCAGCCCCGGGACTGGGGGCTACGAGCAGTACTTC
once	TRBV6-5	TRBJ1-5	14	-	CASSHTESNQPQHF	TGTGCCAGCAGCCATACTGAAAGCAATCAGCCCCAGCATTTT
few	TRBV19	TRBJ2-1	16	TRBD2	CASSIDPSGAYNEQFF	TGTGCCAGTAGTATAGATCCTAGCGGGGCCTACAATGAGCAGTTCTTC
-	TRBV7-9	TRBJ2-5	16	-	CASSYPTGNGQETQYF	TGTGCCAGCAGCTACCCGACAGGTAACGGCCAAGAGACCCAGTACTTC
once	TRBV5-1	TRBJ2-7	15	TRBD1	CASSLPGTGGVEQYF	TGCGCCAGCAGCTTGCCCGGGACAGGGGGCGTCGAGCAGTACTTC
-	TRBV18	TRBJ1-2	15	TRBD1	CASSPQGTGNYGYTF	TGTGCCAGCTCACCACAGGGGACAGGGAACTATGGCTACACCTTC
-	TRBV27	TRBJ2-7	14	-	CATIGAFASYEQYF	TGTGCCACAATAGGGGCATTCGCCTCCTACGAGCAGTACTTC
-	TRBV10-3	TRBJ2-3	15	-	CAISGPGSGTDTQYF	TGTGCCATCAGTGGCCCGGGATCCGGCACAGATACGCAGTATTTT
once	TRBV6-5	TRBJ1-6	15	-	CASKGAGGYNSPLHF	TGTGCCAGCAAAGGTGCCGGGGGCTATAATTCACCCCTCCACTTT